These 26 T cell receptor beta chains were sequenced from one sample in a study of T-cell memory formation after mild COVID-19 (dated by TCRdb to the early 2020s). Receptor amplification or capture employed 5' RACE. The instrument given in TCRdb is Illumina NovaSeq 6000. The public reads were reanalyzed by TCRdb: fastp trimming at Q25, MiXCR alignment, in-frame beta chains only. Rows merge per CDR3 protein into single entries with the most common DNA and genes. This sample lists 400,000 to 550,000 distinct CDR3 sequences; roughly 25% were detected once. Together, the top ten hold approximately 13% of the sample. The sequencing sample was made of PBMCs or a T cell subset sorted from them (not recorded which). These receptors came from an adult woman who had mild COVID-19 (a few samples of this study predate the infection). The sample titles of this study are shuffled in the database, so cell type and time point are left out; the donor was told from shared clones.

In this sample, this clonotype turned up a few times. The CDR3 loop reads CASSRWTLVGTDTQYF. CDR3 DNA sequence: TGTGCCAGCAGTCGATGGACACTAGTAGGCACAGATACGCAGTATTTT. The genes are TRBV12-3 or TRBV12-4 and TRBJ2-3, with D possibly called TRBD1 or TRBD2 (5 bases each). Trimming removed 5 bases at V and 1 base at J, with 16 bases between. The CDR3 consists of 16 residues.

The rearrangement joins TRBV5-4 to TRBJ1-1; D may be TRBD1 (5 bases). CDR1 is SGHNT and CDR2 is YYREEE in the germline V gene (reference sequence). The CDR3 extends over 16 amino acids. Trimming took off 3 bases at V and 3 bases at J, with 18 bases between the two ends. CDR3 in amino acids: CASSWGAGRVDTEAFF. The DNA for the CDR3 is TGTGCCAGCAGCTGGGGAGCGGGCAGGGTGGACACTGAAGCTTTCTTT. Full variable domain (remainder filled in from reference TRBV5-4 and TRBJ1-1): ETGVTQSPTHLIKTRGQQVTLRCSSQSGHNTVSWYQQALGQGPQFIFQYYREEENGRGNFPPRFSGLQFPNYSSELNVNALELDDSALYLCASSWGAGRVDTEAFFGQGTRLTVV.

The chain joins TRBV6-2 or TRBV6-3 to TRBJ2-2; TRBD2 aligns across 11 bases. The V gene's germline CDR1 is MNHEY and CDR2 SVGEGT. The CDR3 spans 20 residues. J was trimmed by 6 bases and V by 3 bases; bases with no gene match: 18. CDR3 sequence: CASSYDPGTSGTGYPGELFF. The CDR3 nucleotides are TGTGCCAGCAGTTATGACCCTGGGACTAGCGGTACCGGATACCCCGGGGAGCTGTTTTTT.

This clonotype was seen more than once but under ten times. V and J are TRBV6-1 and TRBJ1-2; D may be TRBD1 (5 bases). CDR1 is MNHNS, CDR2 SASEGT, per germline. The CDR3 has 17 residues. The germline V and J ends were trimmed by 8 bases and 0 bases, with 22 bases remaining between them. CDR3: CASFKGRGTPANYGYTF. Written as DNA, the CDR3 is TGTGCCAGCTTCAAAGGTCGGGGGACCCCTGCTAACTATGGCTACACCTTC.

This chain joins TRBV11-2 and TRBJ1-4; D not certain. This CDR3 contains 14 residues. From germline, CDR1 is SGHAT and CDR2 FQNNGV. The V gene lost 3 bases and the J gene lost 7 bases, with 12 bases spanning the gap. DNA of the CDR3: TGTGCCAGCAGCTTTTCCTCGGGGAGTGAAAAACTGTTTTTT. Amino acid sequence: CASSFSSGSEKLFF. Combining the CDR3 with reference TRBV11-2 and TRBJ1-4 gives the whole variable domain EAGVAQSPRYKIIEKRQSVAFWCNPISGHATLYWYQQILGQGPKLLIQFQNNGVVDDSQLPKDRFSAERLKGVDSTLKIQPAKLEDSAVYLCASSFSSGSEKLFFGSGTQLSVL.

Only a few counts were recorded for this clonotype. The V and J genes are TRBV7-9 and TRBJ2-3; D not certain. This CDR3 comprises 14 residues. Germline V gene data show CDR1 as SEHNR and CDR2 as FQNEAQ (reference sequence). Deletions cut 6 bases from V and 7 bases from J, with 17 bases between. CDR3: CASRPGASLNTQYF. CDR3 sequence (DNA): TGTGCCAGCAGGCCAGGCGCCTCCTTAAATACGCAGTATTTT.

The rearrangement links TRBV5-5 to TRBJ1-3; D is unresolved. Trimming left V 3 bases short and J 0 bases short, with 16 bases between. This CDR3 is built from 17 residues. Germline loops: CDR1 SGHKS, CDR2 YYEKEE (reference sequence). CDR3: CASSSRWEGSSGNTIYF. Written as DNA, the CDR3 is TGTGCCAGCAGCTCTAGATGGGAGGGTTCCTCTGGAAACACCATATATTTT.

The chain links TRBV21-1 to TRBJ2-1; the table's D call, TRBD1, has no DNA check behind it. TRBV21-1 is a pseudogene locus. The CDR3 has 13 residues. The CDR3: CASSSSGGNEQFF. Here the CDR3 DNA reads TGTGCCAGCAGCAGCTCAGGGGGGAATGAGCAGTTCTTC.

This clonotype was counted only a few times. The chain employs TRBV24-1 and TRBJ2-1, with 7 positions matching TRBD1. From germline, CDR1 is KGHDR and CDR2 SFDVKD. The CDR3 runs 13 residues. J lost 8 bases, V lost 3 bases, and 3 bases had no gene match. CDR3: CATSDNRGYEQFF. The CDR3 nucleotides are TGTGCCACCAGTGATAACAGGGGATATGAGCAGTTCTTC.

This clonotype was observed a few times. The chain couples TRBV29-1 to TRBJ2-1; 13 positions agree with TRBD2. The germline V gene encodes CDR1 SQVTM and CDR2 ANQGSEA. This CDR3 region has 15 residues. Trimming cost V 4 bases and J 4 bases; bases outside gene matches: 4. The CDR3 here is CSVGLGLAGYNEQFF. The CDR3 DNA reads TGCAGCGTTGGTTTGGGACTAGCGGGATACAATGAGCAGTTCTTC.

A few counts support this clonotype. CDR3 region: CASSLGSPGAGAEAFF. The CDR3 DNA is TGTGCCAGCAGTTTAGGGTCCCCAGGGGCCGGTGCTGAAGCTTTCTTT. This sequence joins TRBV12-3 or TRBV12-4 and TRBJ1-1, with D possibly TRBD1 on 6 matching bases. Trimming took 1 base from V and 6 from J, leaving 18 bases between them. The CDR3 runs 16 residues.

The genes are TRBV6-1 and TRBJ2-3, with 10 nucleotides matching TRBD2. V lost 4 bases and J lost 0; bases outside the gene matches: 7. From germline, CDR1 is MNHNS and CDR2 SASEGT. The CDR3 contains 17 residues. DNA for the CDR3: TGTGCCAGCAGTGTAGCGGGGGGCCCTGCTAGCACAGATACGCAGTATTTT. Its protein product is CASSVAGGPASTDTQYF.

This chain connects TRBV4-2 to TRBJ2-1; D is tentatively TRBD1 or TRBD2 (5 bases each). Germline CDR1 and CDR2: LGHNA and YNFKEQ. V was cut by 4 bases and J by 10 bases, with 23 bases left in between. The CDR3 covers 16 residues. The CDR3 loop is CASSPDRTMGEIEQFF. The CDR3 DNA is TGTGCCAGCAGCCCAGATCGAACGATGGGGGAGATCGAGCAGTTCTTC.

The V gene is TRBV5-5, the J gene TRBJ2-7; D gene ambiguous. In germline, CDR1 is SGHKS, CDR2 YYEKEE (reference sequence). With 4 bases removed from V and 5 bases from J, the gap between germline ends came to 10 bases. CDR3 length: 12 residues. The CDR3 DNA reads as TGTGCCAGCAGCACCGCCCTGGACGAGCAGTACTTC. Translating gives CASSTALDEQYF. The full variable domain, completed using reference TRBV5-5 and TRBJ2-7, is DAGVTQSPTHLIKTRGQQVTLRCSPISGHKSVSWYQQVLGQGPQFIFQYYEKEERGRGNFPDRFSARQFPNYSSELNVNALLLGDSALYLCASSTALDEQYFGPGTRLTVT.

This clonotype was found a few times. The chain couples TRBV9 to TRBJ2-1; TRBD2 might be the D (6 bases). The CDR3 totals 14 residues. V was cut by 4 bases and J by 8 bases, with 16 bases left in between. Germline CDR1 SGDLS, CDR2 YYNGEE. In DNA form, the CDR3 reads TGTGCCAGCAGCTCCCGGACTATTTTGGATGAGCAGTTCTTC. Translating gives CASSSRTILDEQFF.

Only a few counts were recorded for this clonotype. The chain joins TRBV12-3 or TRBV12-4 to TRBJ2-7; possibly TRBD1 for D (5 bases). V lost 6 bases and J 12 bases, leaving 15 bases between the germline ends. This CDR3 is 11 amino acids long. The CDR3 DNA follows: TGTGCCAGCAGCGTAGGGGTGAGCAGGTACTTC. Encoded protein: CASSVGVSRYF.

J is TRBJ1-2 and V is TRBV18, with no clear D. V lost 1 base and J lost 5, with 17 bases in between. The germline V gene encodes CDR1 KGHSH and CDR2 LQKENI. The CDR3 totals 16 residues. In DNA, the CDR3 is TGTGCCAGCTCACCACGGGAGACACCCACGGGGTATGGCTACACCTTC. Protein: CASSPRETPTGYGYTF.

This clonotype was counted between two and nine times. The chain recombines TRBV6-2 or TRBV6-3 with TRBJ2-1, with 10 bases aligning to TRBD2. V lost 3 bases and J lost 8; bases outside the gene matches: 7. Germline V CDR1 and CDR2: MNHEY, SVGEGT. The CDR3 consists of 15 residues. In nucleotides, the CDR3 is TGTGCCAGCAGTTATGGGACTAGCGATTTCCATGAGCAGTTCTTC. Protein product: CASSYGTSDFHEQFF.

This clonotype has a single count. The gene calls are TRBV9 and TRBJ2-2; 8 positions agree with TRBD1. V trimming: 1 base; J trimming: 5 bases; junction bases outside the gene matches: 4. The CDR3 length is 15 residues. The germline CDR1 and CDR2 sequences are SGDLS and YYNGEE. CDR3 sequence reads: CASSVTGGWTGELFF. The DNA for the CDR3 is TGTGCCAGCAGCGTAACAGGGGGGTGGACCGGGGAGCTGTTTTTT.

This clonotype was seen a handful of times. The J gene is TRBJ2-3, the V gene TRBV15; D may be TRBD1 (6 bases). V lost 0 bases and J lost 3, with 13 bases in between. CDR3 length equals 16 residues. Germline V gives CDR1 LNHNV, CDR2 YYDKDF (reference sequence). CDR3 sequence (DNA): TGTGCCACCAGCAGAGAATGGGGGCGGGCGACAGATACGCAGTATTTT. It is translated as CATSREWGRATDTQYF.

This clonotype was detected many times. This sequence joins TRBV7-2 and TRBJ2-3, with D unclear. This CDR3 has 15 amino acids. Germline V CDR1 and CDR2: SGHTA, FQGNSA. The germline V and J ends were trimmed by 5 bases and 0 bases, with 12 bases remaining between them. CDR3 sequence: CASSPAYISTDTQYF. CDR3 in DNA: TGTGCCAGCAGCCCAGCTTACATTAGCACAGATACGCAGTATTTT.

The chain carries TRBV7-2 and TRBJ2-5, with D perhaps matching TRBD1 (5 bases). The CDR3 has 14 amino acids. The ends were cut back, 4 bases at V and 5 bases at J, with 14 bases in the middle. CDR1 and CDR2 from the germline V gene are SGHTA and FQGNSA. The CDR3 reads CASSSPPGRETQYF. In nucleotides, the CDR3 is TGTGCCAGCAGCTCGCCTCCAGGGCGGGAGACCCAGTACTTC.

The V gene is TRBV12-3 or TRBV12-4, the J gene TRBJ1-2; 7 nucleotides agree with TRBD1. CDR3 size: 15 residues. The V gene end was trimmed by 5 bases and the J gene end by 8 bases; junction bases not matched to a gene: 14. In DNA form, the CDR3 reads TGTGCCAGCAGTCCAGACAGGGCGCGGGGGCAAGGCTACACCTTC. Protein: CASSPDRARGQGYTF.

The rearrangement joins TRBV20-1 to TRBJ2-7, with D possibly TRBD1 on 5 matching bases. V lost 3 bases and J lost 3, with 9 bases in between. Germline CDR1 and CDR2: DFQATT and SNEGSKA (reference sequence). This CDR3 comprises 12 residues. The CDR3 nucleotides read TGCAGTGCTAGTGGGGCCTTCTACGAGCAGTACTTC. Protein sequence: CSASGAFYEQYF.

The rearrangement uses TRBV4-1 and TRBJ2-1, with D maybe TRBD2 (6 bases). Germline CDR1 and CDR2: MGHRA and YSYEKL. Between the trimmed V and J ends, which lost 3 bases and 4 bases, there was a span of 10 bases. The CDR3 consists of 14 residues. The CDR3 here is CASSHGLTYNEQFF. In DNA form, the CDR3 reads TGCGCCAGCAGCCACGGACTAACTTACAATGAGCAGTTCTTC.

At least ten counts were recorded for this clonotype. This chain uses TRBV11-2 with TRBJ2-4, with 10 bases identical to TRBD1. CDR3 length: 17 amino acids. V was pared by 1 base and J by 0 bases, with 3 bases of the junction left unmatched. Looked up from germline, CDR1 is SGHAT and CDR2 is FQNNGV. The CDR3 sequence: CASSLGQGALAKNIQYF. DNA for the CDR3: TGTGCCAGCAGCTTAGGACAGGGGGCTCTAGCCAAAAACATTCAGTACTTC.